Following are 25 T cell receptor beta chains from one sample sequenced in a study of shared clonotypes between healthy human individuals. Naive CD8 cells were CD45RO-negative, positively selected for CCR7, excluding terminally differentiated effector memory CD45RA+ cells. Some clones are missing from TCRdb's copy, which holds only in-frame ones; the method was immunoSEQ multiplex PCR. Of some 2,100,000 clones listed, 85% to 95% are singletons. Material: naive CD8+ T cells from PBMCs. The receptors stem from a young man in good health. Some clones in this sample may be carry-over from other donors' samples.

The chain employs TRBV6-1 and TRBJ2-1; possible D gene TRBD1, 6 bases. In germline, CDR1 is MNHNS, CDR2 SASEGT. The CDR3 totals 12 residues. V was cut by 6 bases and J by 9 bases, with 12 bases left in between. CDR3 sequence: CASRNRVGEQFF. DNA for the CDR3: TGTGCCAGCAGAAACAGGGTTGGTGAGCAGTTCTTC.

The V and J genes are TRBV6-6 and TRBJ2-2; TRBD2 might be the D (6 bases). The CDR3 is made up of 13 amino acids. Looked up from germline, CDR1 is MNHNY and CDR2 is SVGAGI (reference sequence). Trimming pared 7 bases from V and 4 bases from J, leaving 10 bases between. CDR3 coding DNA: TGTGCCAGCACTCCCGGGGGCACCGGGGAGCTGTTTTTT. This sequence encodes CASTPGGTGELFF.

The genes are TRBV30 and TRBJ1-3; no reliable D call. CDR3 size: 17 residues. V lost 2 bases to trimming and J lost 0 bases, with 17 bases between them. Looked up from germline, CDR1 is GTSNPN and CDR2 is SVGIG (reference sequence). For the CDR3, the DNA is TGTGCCTGGAGTCCGAGAGCAGGTCACCGCTCTGGAAACACCATATATTTT. Its protein product is CAWSPRAGHRSGNTIYF.

The rearrangement joins TRBV9 to TRBJ2-1; 8 bases map to TRBD1. With V trimmed by 3 bases and J by 7 bases, 9 bases remained unmatched. Germline V gene lookup returns CDR1 SGDLS and CDR2 YYNGEE. The CDR3 runs 15 residues. DNA of the CDR3: TGTGCCAGCAGCGCCGACAGGGGTCGGGGGAATGAGCAGTTCTTC. Its protein product is CASSADRGRGNEQFF.

The DNA of the CDR3 is TGTGCCAGCAGCTGGGAGGGGATACTCCTCTACGAGCAGTACTTC. This sequence encodes CASSWEGILLYEQYF. This rearrangement joins TRBV12-1 to TRBJ2-7; the table's D call TRBD2 went unverified against the DNA. TRBV12-1 is recorded as a pseudogene. The CDR3 spans 15 residues.

The J gene is TRBJ2-1, the V gene TRBV4-1; 7 nucleotides agree with TRBD2. The CDR3 is 14 residues long. V shed 8 bases, J shed 8 bases, and the junction held 12 bases outside the gene matches. Germline V gene sequence: CDR1 MGHRA, CDR2 YSYEKL. The CDR3 nucleotides are TGCGCCAGCCGGAACCTGGCGGGAGTTGATGAGCAGTTCTTC. Protein sequence: CASRNLAGVDEQFF.

This clone was seen only a few times. V is TRBV5-1 and J is TRBJ1-1, with D hard to call. This CDR3 has 13 amino acids. The germline V gene encodes CDR1 SGHRS and CDR2 YFSETQ. Trimming took 4 bases from V and 7 from J, leaving 14 bases between them. CDR3 in DNA: TGCGCCAGCAGCCTGGTAGAGACAAGTGAAGCTTTCTTT. It encodes CASSLVETSEAFF. Looking up the rest from reference TRBV5-1 and TRBJ1-1 gives the full variable domain: KAGVTQTPRYLIKTRGQQVTLSCSPISGHRSVSWYQQTPGQGLQFLFEYFSETQRNKGNFPGRFSGRQFSNSRSEMNVSTLELGDSALYLCASSLVETSEAFFGQGTRLTVV.

This clone was seen just once. The V and J genes are TRBV5-6 and TRBJ2-2; D remains unclear. The germline CDR1 and CDR2 sequences are SGHDT and YYEEEE. Trimming removed 4 bases at V and 5 bases at J, with 18 bases between. The CDR3 is 16 amino acids. CDR3 region: CASSLIVSVGTGELFF. DNA of the CDR3: TGTGCCAGCAGCCTCATAGTGTCAGTGGGGACCGGGGAGCTGTTTTTT.

V is TRBV19 and J is TRBJ2-1; TRBD1 aligns across 7 bases. The V and J ends lost 3 bases and 0 bases, in that order; junction bases with no gene match: 5. Germline CDR1 and CDR2: LNHDA and SQIVND (reference sequence). The CDR3 contains 16 residues. Written as DNA, the CDR3 is TGTGCCAGTAGTATCCGGACAGGAAGCTCCTACAATGAGCAGTTCTTC. It translates to CASSIRTGSSYNEQFF.

The chain couples TRBV6-5 to TRBJ1-2; D gene unclear. Germline CDR1 is MNHEY and CDR2 is SVGAGI. The length of the CDR3 is 13 residues. V was trimmed by 6 bases and J by 8 bases, leaving 16 bases between them. The CDR3 protein is CASSPARSLGYTF. The CDR3 DNA sequence: TGTGCCAGCAGCCCCGCCAGGTCCTTAGGCTACACCTTC.

This rearrangement joins TRBV9 to TRBJ1-5, with D perhaps TRBD1 (5 bases). CDR3 length: 13 residues. Germline CDR1 SGDLS, CDR2 YYNGEE. V gave up 4 bases and J gave up 10 bases, with 15 bases separating them. CDR3 sequence (DNA): TGTGCCAGCAGCTTTGGGCCGGGGGATCCCCAGCATTTT. It yields the protein CASSFGPGDPQHF. The full variable domain, rest sourced from reference TRBV9 and TRBJ1-5, is DSGVTQTPKHLITATGQRVTLRCSPRSGDLSVYWYQQSLDQGLQFLIQYYNGEERAKGNILERFSAQQFPDLHSELNLSSLELGDSALYFCASSFGPGDPQHFGDGTRLSIL.

The gene calls are TRBV11-2 and TRBJ2-2; TRBD2 is a possible D gene (6 bases). The V end was cut by 3 bases, the J end by 2 bases, with 16 bases between. Looked up from germline, CDR1 is SGHAT and CDR2 is FQNNGV. This CDR3 region has 17 residues. For the CDR3, the DNA is TGTGCCAGCAGCTTCCCTTCCAGCGGGCATAACACCGGGGAGCTGTTTTTT. This codes for CASSFPSSGHNTGELFF.

V is TRBV7-3 and J is TRBJ2-7; D is tentatively TRBD1 or TRBD2 (5 bases each). The germline CDR1 and CDR2 sequences are SGHTA and FQGTGA. The CDR3 length is 13 residues. Between the trimmed V and J ends, which lost 5 bases and 6 bases, there was a span of 14 bases. In DNA form, the CDR3 reads TGTGCCAGCAGCCTCGCTGGGGACGGCGAGCAGTACTTC. This encodes CASSLAGDGEQYF.

V and J are TRBV5-8 and TRBJ2-7; D unclear. Germline V gene sequence: CDR1 SGHTS, CDR2 YDEGEE. The CDR3 runs to 10 residues. The ends were cut back, 4 bases at V and 6 bases at J, with 5 bases in the middle. This CDR3 is CASSAAEQYF. CDR3 nucleotide sequence: TGTGCCAGCAGCGCAGCCGAGCAGTACTTC.

The chain carries TRBV9 and TRBJ2-7, with unresolved D. CDR3 length: 13 amino acids. V was trimmed by 0 bases and J by 3 bases, leaving 7 bases between them. The germline V gene encodes CDR1 SGDLS and CDR2 YYNGEE. The CDR3 DNA reads TGTGCCAGCAGCGTAGCACTGAGCTACGAGCAGTACTTC. It translates to CASSVALSYEQYF.

The rearrangement uses TRBV7-6 and TRBJ1-3; no definite D call. Trimming shortened V by 5 bases and J by 4 bases, and 12 bases separated the two germline ends. Germline assignment: CDR1 SGHVS and CDR2 FNYEAQ. The CDR3 sequence is 14 residues long. The CDR3 sequence is CASSVTRAGNTIYF. In DNA, the CDR3 is TGTGCCAGCAGCGTGACCCGAGCCGGAAACACCATATATTTT.

This clone was seen a few times. V gene TRBV19 combines with J gene TRBJ1-1; 11 bases line up with TRBD1. Germline V gene sequence: CDR1 LNHDA, CDR2 SQIVND (reference sequence). V lost 3 bases, J lost 6 bases, and 6 bases stayed unmatched. The CDR3 loop spans 15 amino acids. DNA for the CDR3: TGTGCCAGTAGTATTTTGGGACAGGGGGTGGCTGAAGCTTTCTTT. The encoded protein is CASSILGQGVAEAFF.

The count of this clone is one. The chain couples TRBV28 to TRBJ2-1; 9 bases map to TRBD2. Germline V gene sequence: CDR1 MDHEN, CDR2 SYDVKM. The CDR3 extends over 17 amino acids. Trimming took 7 bases from V and 0 from J; bases not matched to a gene: 10. CDR3 amino acids: CASIGLSGGSSYNEQFF. CDR3 DNA sequence: TGTGCCAGCATCGGACTCAGCGGGGGGAGCTCCTACAATGAGCAGTTCTTC.

A single count supports this clone. CDR3 residues: CASSFPGASSYNEQFF. For the CDR3, the DNA is TGTGCCAGCAGCTTTCCCGGGGCCTCCTCCTACAATGAGCAGTTCTTC. The chain recombines TRBV7-9 with TRBJ2-1; possibly TRBD1 or TRBD2 for D (5 bases each). This CDR3 region has 16 residues. Looked up from germline, CDR1 is SEHNR and CDR2 is FQNEAQ (reference sequence). Trimming pared 3 bases from V and 0 bases from J, leaving 12 bases between.

This chain links TRBV9 with TRBJ2-1, with TRBD2 matching 10 bases. The V segment lost 3 bases and the J segment 7 bases; nucleotides outside the gene matches: 4. The CDR3 contains 14 residues. CDR1 is SGDLS and CDR2 is YYNGEE in the germline V gene. The CDR3 region has the DNA TGTGCCAGCAGCGCGAGCGGGAGGGCTAATGAGCAGTTCTTC. Protein: CASSASGRANEQFF.

A word on this clone: The same CDR3 also results from other DNA sequences found in this sample. The gene calls are TRBV29-1 and TRBJ2-1; D is unresolved. The CDR3 consists of 11 residues. Germline loops: CDR1 SQVTM, CDR2 ANQGSEA. V gave up 4 bases and J gave up 4 bases, with 5 bases separating them. The CDR3 protein is CSVGVYNEQFF. CDR3 coding DNA: TGCAGCGTTGGAGTATACAATGAGCAGTTCTTC.

This clone was observed a single time. The gene calls are TRBV28 and TRBJ2-7; D perhaps matches TRBD1 (6 bases). The CDR3 spans 13 residues. Trimming cost V 5 bases and J 0 bases, with 8 bases left between them. The V gene's germline CDR1 is MDHEN and CDR2 SYDVKM. The CDR3 DNA reads as TGTGCCAGCAGTGTGGACAGCTCCTACGAGCAGTACTTC. Protein product: CASSVDSSYEQYF.

The rearrangement links TRBV7-9 to TRBJ2-5, with a possible D match to TRBD2 (6 bases). Trimming stripped 7 bases from V and 4 bases from J, with 22 bases between. This CDR3 region has 16 residues. CDR1 and CDR2 (germline): SEHNR, FQNEAQ (reference sequence). Here the CDR3 DNA reads TGTGCCAGCACTTCCCGGGACTCCTACCTGCCAGAGACCCAGTACTTC. Its translation: CASTSRDSYLPETQYF.

This clone was found once. The gene calls are TRBV5-1 and TRBJ2-4, with 7 positions matching TRBD1. After removal of 3 bases from V and 4 bases from J, the junction contained 4 bases not matched to a gene. The length of the CDR3 is 14 residues. The germline gives CDR1 SGHRS, CDR2 YFSETQ. The CDR3 DNA reads TGCGCCAGCAGCTCACCGGGACAGAAAAACATTCAGTACTTC. Translation: CASSSPGQKNIQYF.

This chain uses TRBV15 with TRBJ2-7; D is uncertain. This CDR3 region has 16 residues. Trimming pared 6 bases from V and 0 bases from J, leaving 18 bases between. Germline CDR1 and CDR2: LNHNV and YYDKDF (reference sequence). CDR3 residues: CATSPRVQFLSYEQYF. The CDR3 DNA follows: TGTGCCACCAGTCCAAGGGTACAGTTTCTCTCCTACGAGCAGTACTTC.